This T cell receptor (beta chain) was identified during a study of blood T cell repertoires in COVID-19. At the level of the study: Italy, Spain and the United States were the sources of the convalescent and acute COVID-19 samples. From T cells, B-cell-depleted T cells, or PBMCs came the material, which was cDNA or gDNA.

Authors' analysis steps: Scientists estimated how many nucleated cells there were by amplifying reference gene primers. Sequencing was performed with immunoSEQ multiplex PCR; in TCRdb, only in-frame clones are kept and a portion is missing. The V and J calls and the clone size are those of that table, but D and trimming were determined from the DNA. Of approximately 300,000 clones listed, over 70% are singletons. CDR3 length equals 13 residues. The germline gives CDR1 SGHTA, CDR2 FQGNSA. The V end lost 1 base, the J end lost 5 bases, and 8 bases lay between the germline ends. Sequencing input: peripheral blood. The clonotype was recovered from a woman in her forties or fifties with acute or convalescent COVID-19. The chain uses TRBV7-2 and TRBJ1-1; D not resolved. CDR3 sequence (DNA): TGTGCCAGCAGCTTAGACAGAATTACTGAAGCTTTCTTT. The encoded protein is CASSLDRITEAFF.